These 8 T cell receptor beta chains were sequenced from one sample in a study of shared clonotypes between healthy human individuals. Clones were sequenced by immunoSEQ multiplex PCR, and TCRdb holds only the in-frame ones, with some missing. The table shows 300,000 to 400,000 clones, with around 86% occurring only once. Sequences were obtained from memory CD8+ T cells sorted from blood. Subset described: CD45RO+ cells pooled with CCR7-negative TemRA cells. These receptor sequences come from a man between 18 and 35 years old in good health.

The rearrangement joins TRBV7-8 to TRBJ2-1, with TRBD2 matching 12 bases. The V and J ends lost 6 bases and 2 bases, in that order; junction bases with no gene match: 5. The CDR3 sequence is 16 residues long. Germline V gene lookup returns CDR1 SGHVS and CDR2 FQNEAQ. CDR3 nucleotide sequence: TGTGCCAGCAGGGGGACTAGCGGGTTTACCTACAATGAGCAGTTCTTC. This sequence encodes CASRGTSGFTYNEQFF.

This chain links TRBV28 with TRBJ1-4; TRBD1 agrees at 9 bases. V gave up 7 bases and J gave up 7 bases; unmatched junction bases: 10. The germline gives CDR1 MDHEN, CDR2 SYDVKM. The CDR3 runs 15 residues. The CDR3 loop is CASTPAGTGSEKLFF. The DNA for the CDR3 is TGTGCCAGCACCCCTGCCGGGACAGGGAGTGAAAAACTGTTTTTT.

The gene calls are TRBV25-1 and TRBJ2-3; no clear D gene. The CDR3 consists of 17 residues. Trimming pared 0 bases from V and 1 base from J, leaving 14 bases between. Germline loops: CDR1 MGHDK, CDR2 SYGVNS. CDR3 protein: CASSEYGSVRGTDTQYF. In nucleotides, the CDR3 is TGTGCCAGCAGTGAATATGGCAGCGTCCGTGGCACAGATACGCAGTATTTT.

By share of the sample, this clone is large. The chain's CDR3 is CASLEDYGYTF. Here the CDR3 DNA reads TGTGCCAGCCTCGAAGACTATGGCTACACCTTC. This rearrangement joins TRBV2 to TRBJ1-2; D remains unclear. CDR1 is SNHLY and CDR2 is FYNNEI in the germline V gene. The CDR3 has 11 amino acids. Trimming removed 8 bases at V and 3 bases at J, with 7 bases between.

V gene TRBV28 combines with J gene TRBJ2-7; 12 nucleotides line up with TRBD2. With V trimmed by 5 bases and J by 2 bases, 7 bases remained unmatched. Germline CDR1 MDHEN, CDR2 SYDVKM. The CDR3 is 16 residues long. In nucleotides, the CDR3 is TGTGCCAGCAGTCCCCCCGGACTAGCGGGGACCTACGAGCAGTACTTC. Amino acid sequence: CASSPPGLAGTYEQYF.

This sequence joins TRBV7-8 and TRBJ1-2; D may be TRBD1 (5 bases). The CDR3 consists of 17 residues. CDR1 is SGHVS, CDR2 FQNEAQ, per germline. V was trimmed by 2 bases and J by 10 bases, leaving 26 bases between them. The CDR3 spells CASSLSTQGWITVDYTF. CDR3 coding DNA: TGTGCCAGCAGCTTATCCACTCAGGGTTGGATTACGGTGGACTACACCTTC.

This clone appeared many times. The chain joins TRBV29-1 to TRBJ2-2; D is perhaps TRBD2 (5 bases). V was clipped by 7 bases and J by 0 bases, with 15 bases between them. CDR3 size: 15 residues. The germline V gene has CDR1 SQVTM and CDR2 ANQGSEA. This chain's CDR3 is CSAQWAGTNTGELFF. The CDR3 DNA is TGCAGCGCCCAGTGGGCGGGTACGAACACCGGGGAGCTGTTTTTT.

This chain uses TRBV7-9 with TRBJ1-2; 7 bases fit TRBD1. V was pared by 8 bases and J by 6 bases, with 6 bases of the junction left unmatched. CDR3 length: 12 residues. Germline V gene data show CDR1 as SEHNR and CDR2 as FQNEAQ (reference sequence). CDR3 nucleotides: TGTGCCAGCGGACACAGGGGAAATGGCTACACCTTC. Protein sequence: CASGHRGNGYTF. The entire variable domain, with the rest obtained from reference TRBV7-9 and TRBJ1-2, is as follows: DTGVSQNPRHKITKRGQNVTFRCDPISEHNRLYWYRQTLGQGPEFLTYFQNEAQLEKSRLLSDRFSAERPKGSFSTLEIQRTEQGDSAMYLCASGHRGNGYTFGSGTRLTVV.